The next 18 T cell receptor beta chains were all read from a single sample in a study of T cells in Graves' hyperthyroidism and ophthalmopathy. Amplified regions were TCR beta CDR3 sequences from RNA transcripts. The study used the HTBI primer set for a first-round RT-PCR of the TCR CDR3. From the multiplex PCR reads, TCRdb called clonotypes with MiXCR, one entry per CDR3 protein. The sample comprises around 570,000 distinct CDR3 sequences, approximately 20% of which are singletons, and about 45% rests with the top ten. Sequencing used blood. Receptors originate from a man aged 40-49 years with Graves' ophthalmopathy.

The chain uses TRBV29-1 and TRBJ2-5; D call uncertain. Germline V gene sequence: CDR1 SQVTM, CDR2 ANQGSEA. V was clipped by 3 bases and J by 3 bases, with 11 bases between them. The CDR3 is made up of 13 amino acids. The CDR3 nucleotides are TGCAGCGTTGAGGACGGATGGGAAGAGACCCAGTACTTC. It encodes CSVEDGWEETQYF.

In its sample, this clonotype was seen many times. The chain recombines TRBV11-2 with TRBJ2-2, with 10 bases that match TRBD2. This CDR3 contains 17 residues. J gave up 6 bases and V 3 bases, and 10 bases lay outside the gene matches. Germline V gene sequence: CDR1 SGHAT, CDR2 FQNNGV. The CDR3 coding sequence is TGTGCCAGCAGCTTTCCCTGGACTAGCGGTCCCCCCGGGGAGCTGTTTTTT. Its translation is CASSFPWTSGPPGELFF. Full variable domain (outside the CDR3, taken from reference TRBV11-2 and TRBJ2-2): EAGVAQSPRYKIIEKRQSVAFWCNPISGHATLYWYQQILGQGPKLLIQFQNNGVVDDSQLPKDRFSAERLKGVDSTLKIQPAKLEDSAVYLCASSFPWTSGPPGELFFGEGSRLTVL.

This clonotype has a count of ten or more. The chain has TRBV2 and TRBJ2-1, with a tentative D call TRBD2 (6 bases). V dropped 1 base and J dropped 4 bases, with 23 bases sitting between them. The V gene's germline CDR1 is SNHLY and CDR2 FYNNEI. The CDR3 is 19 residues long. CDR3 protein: CASSEGGGSRAGSYNEQFF. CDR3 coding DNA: TGTGCCAGCAGTGAAGGTGGCGGAAGTAGGGCGGGATCGTACAATGAGCAGTTCTTC.

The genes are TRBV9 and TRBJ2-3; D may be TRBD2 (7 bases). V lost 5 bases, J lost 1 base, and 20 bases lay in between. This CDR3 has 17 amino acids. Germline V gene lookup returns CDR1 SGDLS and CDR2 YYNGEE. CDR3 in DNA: TGTGCCAGCAGTTCTACCGGAGGGGGGGCTGGCACAGATACGCAGTATTTT. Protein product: CASSSTGGGAGTDTQYF.

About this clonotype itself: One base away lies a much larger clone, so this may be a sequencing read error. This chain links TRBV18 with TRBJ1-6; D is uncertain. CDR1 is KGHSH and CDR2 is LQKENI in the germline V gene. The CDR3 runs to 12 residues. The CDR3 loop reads CAGSPSLSPLHF. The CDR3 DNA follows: TGTGCCGGCTCACCATCCCTTTCACCCCTCCACTTT.

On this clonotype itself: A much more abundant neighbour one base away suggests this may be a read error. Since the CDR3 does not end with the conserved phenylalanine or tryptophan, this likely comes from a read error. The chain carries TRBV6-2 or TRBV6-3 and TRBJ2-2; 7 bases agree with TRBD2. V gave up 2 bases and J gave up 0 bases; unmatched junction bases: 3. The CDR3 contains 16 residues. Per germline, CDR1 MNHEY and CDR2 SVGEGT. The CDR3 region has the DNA TGTGCCAGCAGTTACCCTACTAGCGCGAACACCGGGGAGCTGTTTCTT. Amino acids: CASSYPTSANTGELFL.

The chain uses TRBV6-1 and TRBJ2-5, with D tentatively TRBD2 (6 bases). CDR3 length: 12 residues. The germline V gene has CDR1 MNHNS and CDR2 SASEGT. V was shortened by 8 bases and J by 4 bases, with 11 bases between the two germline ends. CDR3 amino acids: CASGRSGETQYF. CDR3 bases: TGTGCCAGCGGGAGGTCCGGAGAGACCCAGTACTTC.

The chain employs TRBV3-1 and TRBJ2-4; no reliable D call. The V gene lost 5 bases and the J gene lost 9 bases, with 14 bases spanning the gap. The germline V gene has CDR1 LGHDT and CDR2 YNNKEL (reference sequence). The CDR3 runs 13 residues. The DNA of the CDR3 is TGTGCCAGCAGCGCCCGACGTGGTGGCATTCAGTACTTC. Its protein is CASSARRGGIQYF.

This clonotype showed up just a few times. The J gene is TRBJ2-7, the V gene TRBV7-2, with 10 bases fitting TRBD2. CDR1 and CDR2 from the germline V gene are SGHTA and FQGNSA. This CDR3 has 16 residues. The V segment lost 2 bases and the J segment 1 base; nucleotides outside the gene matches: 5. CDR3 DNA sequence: TGTGCCAGCAGCTTAACTTTAGCGGGAGGTTCCTACGAGCAGTACTTC. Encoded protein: CASSLTLAGGSYEQYF.

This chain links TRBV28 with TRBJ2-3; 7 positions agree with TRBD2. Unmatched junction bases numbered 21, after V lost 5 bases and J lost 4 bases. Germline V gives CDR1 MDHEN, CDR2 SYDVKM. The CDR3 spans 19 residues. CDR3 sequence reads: CASSLRPGREGGRADTQYF. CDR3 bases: TGTGCCAGCAGTCTCCGGCCTGGTAGGGAGGGAGGACGGGCAGATACGCAGTATTTT.

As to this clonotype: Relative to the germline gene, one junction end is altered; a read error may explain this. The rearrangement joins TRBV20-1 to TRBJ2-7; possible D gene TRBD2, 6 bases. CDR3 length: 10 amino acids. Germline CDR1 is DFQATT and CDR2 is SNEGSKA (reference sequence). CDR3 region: CVTGEDEQYF. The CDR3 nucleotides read TGTGTCACCGGGGAGGACGAGCAGTACTTC.

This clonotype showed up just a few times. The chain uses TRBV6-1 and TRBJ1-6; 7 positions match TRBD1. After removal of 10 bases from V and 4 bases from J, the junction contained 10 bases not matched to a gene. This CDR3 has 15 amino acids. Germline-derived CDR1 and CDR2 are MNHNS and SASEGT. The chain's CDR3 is CATATTGQYNSPLHF. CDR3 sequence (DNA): TGTGCCACGGCCACCACGGGACAGTATAATTCACCCCTCCACTTT.

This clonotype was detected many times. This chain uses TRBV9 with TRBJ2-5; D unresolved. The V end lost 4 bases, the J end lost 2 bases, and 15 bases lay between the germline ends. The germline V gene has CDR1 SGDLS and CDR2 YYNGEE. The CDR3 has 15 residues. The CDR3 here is CASSLSPGAQETQYF. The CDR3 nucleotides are TGTGCCAGCAGCCTTTCGCCCGGAGCTCAAGAGACCCAGTACTTC.

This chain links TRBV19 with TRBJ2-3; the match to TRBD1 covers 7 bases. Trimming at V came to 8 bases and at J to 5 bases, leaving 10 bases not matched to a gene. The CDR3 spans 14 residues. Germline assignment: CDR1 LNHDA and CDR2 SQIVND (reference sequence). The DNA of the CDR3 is TGTGCCAGTCAGAACAGGGGTGGCAAAGATACGCAGTATTTT. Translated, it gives CASQNRGGKDTQYF. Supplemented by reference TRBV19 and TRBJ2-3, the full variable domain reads DGGITQSPKYLFRKEGQNVTLSCEQNLNHDAMYWYRQDPGQGLRLIYYSQIVNDFQKGDIAEGYSVSREKKESFPLTVTSAQKNPTAFYLCASQNRGGKDTQYFGPGTRLTVL.

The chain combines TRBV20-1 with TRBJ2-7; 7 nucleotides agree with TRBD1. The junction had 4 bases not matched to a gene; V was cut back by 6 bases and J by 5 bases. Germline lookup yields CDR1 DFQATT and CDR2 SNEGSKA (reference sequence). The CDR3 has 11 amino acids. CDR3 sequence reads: CSAQGYNEQYF. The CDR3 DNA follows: TGCAGTGCACAGGGGTACAACGAGCAGTACTTC.

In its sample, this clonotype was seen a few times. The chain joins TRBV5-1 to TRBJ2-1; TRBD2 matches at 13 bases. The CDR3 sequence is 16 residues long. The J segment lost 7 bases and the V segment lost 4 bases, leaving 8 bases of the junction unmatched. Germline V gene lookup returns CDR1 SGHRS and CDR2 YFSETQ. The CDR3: CASSRLAGGPGNEQFF. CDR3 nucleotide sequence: TGCGCCAGCAGCCGACTAGCGGGGGGCCCGGGGAATGAGCAGTTCTTC.

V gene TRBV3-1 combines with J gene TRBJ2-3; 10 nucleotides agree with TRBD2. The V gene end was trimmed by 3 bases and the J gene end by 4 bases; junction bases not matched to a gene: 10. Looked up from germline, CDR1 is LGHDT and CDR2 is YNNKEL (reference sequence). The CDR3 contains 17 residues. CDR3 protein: CASSQERAGGPSDTQYF. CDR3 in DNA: TGTGCCAGCAGCCAGGAACGAGCGGGAGGGCCCTCAGATACGCAGTATTTT.

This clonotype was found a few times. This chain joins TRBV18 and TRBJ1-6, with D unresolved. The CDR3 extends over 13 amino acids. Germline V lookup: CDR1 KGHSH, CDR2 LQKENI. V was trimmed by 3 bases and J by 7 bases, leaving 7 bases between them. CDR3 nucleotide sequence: TGTGCCAGCTCACCCTCTAGGAATTCACCCCTCCACTTT. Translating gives CASSPSRNSPLHF.